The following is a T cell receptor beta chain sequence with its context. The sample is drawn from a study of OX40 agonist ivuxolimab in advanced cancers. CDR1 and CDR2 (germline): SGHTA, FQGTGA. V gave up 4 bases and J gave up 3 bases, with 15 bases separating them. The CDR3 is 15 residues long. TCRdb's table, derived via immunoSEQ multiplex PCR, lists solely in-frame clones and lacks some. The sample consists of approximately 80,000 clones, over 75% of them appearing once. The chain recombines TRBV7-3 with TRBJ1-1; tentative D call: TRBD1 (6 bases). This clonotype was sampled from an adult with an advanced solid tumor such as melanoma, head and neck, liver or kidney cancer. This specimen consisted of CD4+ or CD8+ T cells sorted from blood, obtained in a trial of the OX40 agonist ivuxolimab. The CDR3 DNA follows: TGTGCCAGCAGCTCTGACGGGGGGGCTTACACTGAAGCTTTCTTT. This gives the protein CASSSDGGAYTEAFF.